The source of this T cell receptor beta chain is a study of cytomegalovirus exposure and HLA in healthy donors. The CDR3 spans 16 residues. Trimming cost V 0 bases and J 0 bases; bases outside gene matches: 5. Germline lookup yields CDR1 SGHKS and CDR2 YYEKEE (reference sequence). Primers: 60 Vbeta forward and 13 Jbeta reverse. The table came from immunoSEQ multiplex PCR; TCRdb's copy has only in-frame clones and leaves some out. The sample includes 100,000 to 150,000 clones, under 12% seen only once; the top ten take around 4.6%. Although they were nominally healthy when sampled, donors likely had unrecorded immune exposures. Broader study findings: Certain sequence variants were highly shared and formed a cluster, and this cluster was likely a sequencing artifact. V- and J-gene trimming of TCR beta was linked (in a later analysis) to a missense DCLRE1C variant. Most observed TCR sequences were rare, whereas some public TCRs were detected in many donors.

Turning to this clone: The target antigen is unknown.

The clonotype was recovered from a young woman in good health and CMV-seropositive. Sample: PBMCs. The V and J genes are TRBV5-5 and TRBJ1-2, with 7 bases aligning to TRBD1. As DNA, the CDR3 is TGTGCCAGCAGCTTGGGGACCGGGACAGCTAACTATGGCTACACCTTC. Protein sequence: CASSLGTGTANYGYTF.